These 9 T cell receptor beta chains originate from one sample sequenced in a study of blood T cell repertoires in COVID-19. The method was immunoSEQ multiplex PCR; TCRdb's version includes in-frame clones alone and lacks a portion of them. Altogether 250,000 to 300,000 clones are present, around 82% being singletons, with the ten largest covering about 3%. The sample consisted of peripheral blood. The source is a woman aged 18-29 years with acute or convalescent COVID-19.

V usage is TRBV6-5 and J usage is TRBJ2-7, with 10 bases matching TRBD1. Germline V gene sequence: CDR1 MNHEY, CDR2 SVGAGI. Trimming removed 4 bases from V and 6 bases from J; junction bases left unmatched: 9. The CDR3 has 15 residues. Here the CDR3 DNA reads TGTGCCAGCAGTTCTTCAGGGACAGGGGTGGGCGAGCAGTACTTC. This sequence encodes CASSSSGTGVGEQYF.

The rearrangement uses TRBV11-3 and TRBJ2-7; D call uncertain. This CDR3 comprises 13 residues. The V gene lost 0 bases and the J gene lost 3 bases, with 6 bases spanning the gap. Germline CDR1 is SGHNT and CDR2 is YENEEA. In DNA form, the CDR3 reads TGTGCCAGCAGCTTAGAGGCAGGCTACGAGCAGTACTTC. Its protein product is CASSLEAGYEQYF. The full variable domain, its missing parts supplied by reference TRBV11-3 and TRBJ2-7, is EAGVVQSPRYKIIEKKQPVAFWCNPISGHNTLYWYLQNLGQGPELLIRYENEEAVDDSQLPKDRFSAERLKGVDSTLKIQPAELGDSAVYLCASSLEAGYEQYFGPGTRLTVT.

The CDR3 reads CASIGGGGTSGSPFF. The DNA of the CDR3 is TGTGCCAGCATTGGAGGGGGGGGGACTAGCGGGAGCCCGTTCTTC. This chain uses TRBV28 with TRBJ2-1, with 14 bases fitting TRBD2. CDR1 is MDHEN and CDR2 is SYDVKM in the germline V gene. The CDR3 loop spans 15 amino acids. J lost 15 bases, V lost 7 bases, and 14 bases had no gene match.

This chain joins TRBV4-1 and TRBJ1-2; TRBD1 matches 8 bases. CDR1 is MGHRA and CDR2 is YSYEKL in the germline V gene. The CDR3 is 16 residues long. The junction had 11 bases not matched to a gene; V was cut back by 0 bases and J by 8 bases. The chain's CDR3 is CASSQELRQGIGGYTF. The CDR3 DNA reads TGCGCCAGCAGCCAAGAACTTAGACAGGGGATTGGGGGCTACACCTTC.

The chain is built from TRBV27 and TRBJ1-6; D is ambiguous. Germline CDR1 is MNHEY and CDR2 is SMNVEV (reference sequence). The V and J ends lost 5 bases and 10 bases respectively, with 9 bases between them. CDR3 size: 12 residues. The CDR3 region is CASSPSGSPLHF. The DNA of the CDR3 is TGTGCCAGCAGTCCCTCGGGGTCACCCCTCCACTTT.

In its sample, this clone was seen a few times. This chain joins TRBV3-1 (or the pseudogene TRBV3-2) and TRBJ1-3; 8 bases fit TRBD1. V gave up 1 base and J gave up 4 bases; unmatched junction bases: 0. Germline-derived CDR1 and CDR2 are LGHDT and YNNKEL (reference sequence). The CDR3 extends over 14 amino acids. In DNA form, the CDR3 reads TGTGCCAGCAGCCAAGGGGACAGGGGAAACACCATATATTTT. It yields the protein CASSQGDRGNTIYF.

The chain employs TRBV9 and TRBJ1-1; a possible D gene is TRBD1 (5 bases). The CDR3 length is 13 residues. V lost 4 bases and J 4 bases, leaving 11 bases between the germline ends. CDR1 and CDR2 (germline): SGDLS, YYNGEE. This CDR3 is CASSPQGGTEAFF. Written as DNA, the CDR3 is TGTGCCAGCAGCCCTCAGGGAGGCACTGAAGCTTTCTTT.

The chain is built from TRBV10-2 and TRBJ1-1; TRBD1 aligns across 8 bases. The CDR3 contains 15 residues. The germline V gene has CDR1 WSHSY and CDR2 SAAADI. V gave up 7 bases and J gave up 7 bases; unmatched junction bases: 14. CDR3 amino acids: CASKGPDRGFGEAFF. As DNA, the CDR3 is TGCGCCAGCAAGGGACCTGACAGGGGATTCGGTGAAGCTTTCTTT.

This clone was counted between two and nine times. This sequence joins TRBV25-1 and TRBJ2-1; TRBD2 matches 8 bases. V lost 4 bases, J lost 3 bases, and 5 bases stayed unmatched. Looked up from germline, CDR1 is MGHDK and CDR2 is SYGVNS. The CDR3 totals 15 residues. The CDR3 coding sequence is TGTGCCAGCAGTGCCAGGACTAGCATCTACAATGAGCAGTTCTTC. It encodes CASSARTSIYNEQFF.